These T cell receptor beta chains were read from a single sample in a study of T cell responses to AZD1222 COVID-19 vaccine. TCRdb's copy holds only in-frame clones and misses some; the assay was immunoSEQ multiplex PCR. The data contain 170,000 or so clones, about nine tenths of them singletons. Sequences were derived from peripheral blood, sampled on day 0 of AZD1222 vaccination. These receptors originate from an adult in good health. CDR3s include the opening cysteine and the closing phenylalanine or tryptophan. The order of the fields is V gene, clone size, D gene, J gene, CDR3 protein, CDR3 DNA. D genes are given only for firm matches. Clone size is given for some rows only: seen once, a few or many times, or a class if the clone is expanded.

V: TRBV19
size: .
D: .
J: TRBJ1-2
CDR3: CASSIGGGAGYGYTF
DNA: TGTGCCAGTAGTATTGGCGGGGGCGCAGGCTATGGCTACACCTTC

V: TRBV19
size: .
D: TRBD1
J: TRBJ1-5
CDR3: CASSIGTGVSQPQHF
DNA: TGTGCCAGTAGTATCGGGACAGGGGTGAGCCAGCCCCAGCATTTT

V: TRBV7-2
size: .
D: .
J: TRBJ1-5
CDR3: CASSFLGGNQPQHF
DNA: TGTGCCAGCAGCTTCTTAGGGGGGAATCAGCCCCAGCATTTT

V: TRBV4-1
size: .
D: .
J: TRBJ1-1
CDR3: CASSPESVMNTEAFF
DNA: TGCGCCAGCAGCCCCGAGTCAGTTATGAACACTGAAGCTTTCTTT

V: TRBV5-1
size: few
D: .
J: TRBJ1-1
CDR3: CASSLDRPVGRTEAFF
DNA: TGCGCCAGCAGCTTGGACAGGCCCGTCGGGAGGACTGAAGCTTTCTTT

V: TRBV19
size: .
D: TRBD2
J: TRBJ2-1
CDR3: CASSTQREGRNEQFF
DNA: TGTGCCAGTAGTACCCAGCGGGAGGGCCGGAATGAGCAGTTCTTC

V: TRBV9
size: .
D: .
J: TRBJ2-7
CDR3: CASSDGGLRYEQYF
DNA: TGTGCCAGCAGCGACGGAGGGCTCCGCTACGAGCAGTACTTC

V: TRBV9
size: .
D: .
J: TRBJ2-3
CDR3: CASSGNTDTQYF
DNA: TGTGCCAGCAGCGGAAACACAGATACGCAGTATTTT

V: TRBV30
size: .
D: .
J: TRBJ2-7
CDR3: CAWSGGWGRLYEQYF
DNA: TGTGCCTGGAGTGGAGGATGGGGCAGGCTCTACGAGCAGTACTTC

V: TRBV5-4
size: .
D: .
J: TRBJ1-1
CDR3: CASSSLDLNTEAFF
DNA: TGTGCCAGCAGCTCGCTAGACCTGAACACTGAAGCTTTCTTT

V: TRBV5-1
size: .
D: TRBD1
J: TRBJ1-6
CDR3: CASSLRSDRDSPLHF
DNA: TGCGCCAGCAGCTTGAGATCAGACAGGGATTCACCCCTCCACTTT

V: TRBV7-9
size: .
D: .
J: TRBJ1-5
CDR3: CASSLVGNSNQPQHF
DNA: TGTGCCAGCAGCTTAGTGGGGAATAGCAATCAGCCCCAGCATTTT

V: TRBV5-6
size: .
D: .
J: TRBJ1-4
CDR3: CASSLAGTNEKLFF
DNA: TGTGCCAGCAGCTTGGCAGGGACTAATGAAAAACTGTTTTTT

V: TRBV6-5
size: many
D: .
J: TRBJ1-2
CDR3: CASRFTQGGYGYTF
DNA: TGTGCCAGCAGATTCACGCAGGGAGGCTATGGCTACACCTTC

V: TRBV11-2
size: .
D: .
J: TRBJ2-7
CDR3: CASSLAGSSYEQYF
DNA: TGTGCCAGCAGCCTCGCCGGGAGCTCCTACGAGCAGTACTTC

V: TRBV5-4
size: few
D: TRBD1
J: TRBJ1-2
CDR3: CASSPGTVRIRGYTF
DNA: TGTGCCAGCAGCCCAGGGACAGTCAGGATTCGCGGCTACACCTTC

V: TRBV11-2
size: once
D: TRBD2
J: TRBJ2-1
CDR3: CASSQRSAGVNEQFF
DNA: TGTGCCAGCAGCCAAAGATCAGCGGGAGTAAATGAGCAGTTCTTC

V: TRBV15
size: once
D: .
J: TRBJ1-1
CDR3: CATSREGGGWGTEAFF
DNA: TGTGCCACCAGCAGAGAGGGGGGAGGTTGGGGCACTGAAGCTTTCTTT

V: TRBV7-9
size: .
D: .
J: TRBJ2-7
CDR3: CASSDITGIPEQYF
DNA: TGTGCCAGCAGCGATATAACAGGTATTCCCGAGCAGTACTTC

V: TRBV19
size: .
D: TRBD1
J: TRBJ2-7
CDR3: CASSFAQGVYREQYF
DNA: TGTGCCAGTAGTTTCGCACAGGGGGTGTATCGGGAGCAGTACTTC

V: TRBV5-1
size: .
D: .
J: TRBJ1-6
CDR3: CASSGGSPLISYNSPLHF
DNA: TGCGCCAGCAGCGGAGGGTCCCCTTTGATCTCCTATAATTCACCCCTCCACTTT

V: TRBV28
size: .
D: .
J: TRBJ1-4
CDR3: CASSGGEKLFF
DNA: TGTGCCAGCAGCGGGGGTGAAAAACTGTTTTTT

V: TRBV29-1
size: .
D: TRBD2
J: TRBJ2-5
CDR3: CSGTASGRGRTQYF
DNA: TGCAGCGGCACAGCTAGCGGGAGGGGGAGGACCCAGTACTTC

V: TRBV6-5
size: .
D: .
J: TRBJ2-5
CDR3: CASSYSLETQYF
DNA: TGTGCCAGCAGTTATTCACTCGAGACCCAGTACTTC

V: TRBV19
size: once
D: .
J: TRBJ1-1
CDR3: CASSAGGGARTEAFF
DNA: TGTGCCAGTAGTGCCGGGGGTGGGGCCCGCACTGAAGCTTTCTTT

V: TRBV2
size: .
D: TRBD2
J: TRBJ2-7
CDR3: CASILRASGSYEQYF
DNA: TGTGCCAGCATCCTTCGAGCTAGCGGCTCCTACGAGCAGTACTTC

V: TRBV7-2
size: .
D: TRBD2
J: TRBJ2-5
CDR3: CASSRRASGSGKETQYF
DNA: TGTGCCAGCAGCCGGCGGGCTAGCGGGAGTGGCAAAGAGACCCAGTACTTC